A single sample gave rise to the 5 T cell receptor beta chains below, sequenced in a study of beta chain features in type 1 diabetes. Since all of the isolated RNA was reverse transcribed, expressed TCRB transcripts were what got sequenced. Libraries were prepared by immunoSEQ multiplex PCR; TCRdb keeps only in-frame clonotypes and omits some of them. The table lists almost 250,000 clones, roughly an eighth of them singletons. Sequencing used naive CD4+ T cells from blood. The source is a woman aged 40 to 55 in good health.

This clone was observed once. The CDR3 bases are TGTGCCAGCAGTTACTCGGCGGGGAGGGGACACGAGCAGTACTTC. Protein product: CASSYSAGRGHEQYF. V usage is TRBV6-5 and J usage is TRBJ2-7; TRBD2 agrees at 7 bases. Looked up from germline, CDR1 is MNHEY and CDR2 is SVGAGI. Trimming removed 0 bases from V and 5 bases from J; junction bases left unmatched: 7. The CDR3 extends over 15 amino acids.

The table lists this clone with a few counts. The rearrangement uses TRBV19 and TRBJ2-7; maybe TRBD2 (6 bases). Germline V lookup: CDR1 LNHDA, CDR2 SQIVND (reference sequence). The CDR3 has 10 residues. CDR3 in amino acids: CAAGGSEQYF. DNA of the CDR3: TGTGCTGCTGGGGGGTCCGAGCAGTACTTC.

In this sample, this clone turned up a few times. The CDR3 DNA reads TGCGCCAGCAGCTTGTCCGGGTCGGATACGCAGTATTTT. It codes for CASSLSGSDTQYF. The rearrangement links TRBV5-1 to TRBJ2-3; D not certain. V lost 1 base, J lost 6 bases, and 9 bases lay in between. The CDR3 length is 13 residues. Germline lookup yields CDR1 SGHRS and CDR2 YFSETQ.

This clone was seen more than once but under ten times. V gene TRBV5-1 combines with J gene TRBJ2-5; TRBD1 is a possible D gene (5 bases). Germline CDR1 SGHRS, CDR2 YFSETQ. This CDR3 comprises 13 residues. Between the trimmed V and J ends, which lost 3 bases and 5 bases, there was a span of 11 bases. The CDR3 nucleotides read TGCGCCAGCAGCTCGCAGGGTCGGGAGACCCAGTACTTC. Its protein is CASSSQGRETQYF.

This clone has a handful of counts. The chain combines TRBV25-1 with TRBJ2-3; D not certain. The germline V gene encodes CDR1 MGHDK and CDR2 SYGVNS. Trimming removed 5 bases from V and 0 bases from J, with 6 bases in between. The CDR3 is 13 residues long. The CDR3 DNA reads TGTGCCAGCAGTCCCCCTAGCACAGATACGCAGTATTTT. Translation: CASSPPSTDTQYF. Full variable domain (missing parts from reference TRBV25-1 and TRBJ2-3): EADIYQTPRYLVIGTGKKITLECSQTMGHDKMYWYQQDPGMELHLIHYSYGVNSTEKGDLSSESTVSRIRTEHFPLTLESARPSHTSQYLCASSPPSTDTQYFGPGTRLTVL.